This record covers a single TCR beta chain. Its antigen is undetermined. This sample was included in a study of lymphopenia after photon versus proton radiotherapy. Overall study results and limits: Post-nadir diversity loss with photons came from oligoclonal expansion, particularly CD8+ Temra cells.

The assay was immunoSEQ multiplex PCR, and TCRdb's table has in-frame clones only and misses some. Here the sample spans some 40,000 clones, 85% to 90% being singletons. Trimming left V 2 bases short and J 7 bases short, with 11 bases between. Germline V gene sequence: CDR1 MNHEY, CDR2 SVGAGI. CDR3 size: 14 residues. This chain connects TRBV6-5 to TRBJ1-4; D possibly corresponds to TRBD1 (6 bases). The sequence came from a woman in her sixties or seventies with pancreatic cancer. Some clones in this sample may be carry-over from other donors' samples. The material was peripheral blood, obtained from a patient treated with proton-based radiotherapy. CDR3 sequence reads: CASSYTGSTEKLFF. CDR3 DNA sequence: TGTGCCAGCAGTTACACAGGGTCCACTGAAAAACTGTTTTTT.